Each of the 10 T cell receptor beta chains below was sequenced from the same sample in a study of blood T cell repertoires in COVID-19. Assay used: immunoSEQ multiplex PCR; TCRdb lists only in-frame clones, some missing. In the table there are 150,000 to 200,000 clones, 60% to 85% of which are singletons. Sequencing input: peripheral blood. These receptors all come from a man aged 55 to 69 with active or convalescent COVID-19.

The chain has TRBV15 and TRBJ1-1, with D tentatively TRBD1 (5 bases). The length of the CDR3 is 14 residues. Trimming stripped 3 bases from V and 2 bases from J, with 10 bases between. The V gene's germline CDR1 is LNHNV and CDR2 YYDKDF (reference sequence). The DNA for the CDR3 is TGTGCCACCAGCAGGGAGGGACCCAACACTGAAGCTTTCTTT. It yields the protein CATSREGPNTEAFF.

The V gene is TRBV7-2, the J gene TRBJ2-2, with D maybe TRBD2 (7 bases). This CDR3 comprises 15 residues. Germline loops: CDR1 SGHTA, CDR2 FQGNSA. The ends were cut back, 6 bases at V and 7 bases at J, with 18 bases in the middle. CDR3 amino acids: CASSTGRGSLGELFF. In DNA form, the CDR3 reads TGTGCCAGCAGTACAGGGAGGGGGTCGCTCGGGGAGCTGTTTTTT.

The chain links TRBV7-3 to TRBJ1-1; 7 positions match TRBD1. The junction had 4 bases not matched to a gene; V was cut back by 5 bases and J by 1 base. There are 14 residues in the CDR3. From germline, CDR1 is SGHTA and CDR2 FQGTGA. CDR3 nucleotides: TGTGCCAGCAGCACCCGGACAGGGAACACTGAAGCTTTCTTT. Its protein product is CASSTRTGNTEAFF.

To note about this clone: Other DNA sequences of this sample code for an identical CDR3. The CDR3 spells CASSQDLNQPQHF. In DNA form, the CDR3 reads TGCGCCAGCAGCCAAGATCTCAATCAGCCCCAGCATTTT. The chain joins TRBV4-3 to TRBJ1-5; no clear D. With 0 bases removed from V and 3 bases from J, the gap between germline ends came to 3 bases. Germline values: CDR1 LGHNA, CDR2 YSLEER. The CDR3 totals 13 residues.

The V gene is TRBV24-1, the J gene TRBJ2-7, with 11 bases aligning to TRBD2. The V segment lost 4 bases and the J segment 2 bases; nucleotides outside the gene matches: 6. There are 16 residues in the CDR3. CDR1 and CDR2 (germline): KGHDR, SFDVKD. In DNA form, the CDR3 reads TGTGCCACCAGTGAGTCCGTAGCGGGAGGGCCCTACGAGCAGTACTTC. Translation: CATSESVAGGPYEQYF.

The chain employs TRBV23-1 and TRBJ2-5, with D possibly matching TRBD1 (6 bases). TRBV23-1 is annotated as an ORF whose role is uncertain. Between the trimmed V and J ends, which lost 7 bases and 11 bases, there was a span of 23 bases. The CDR3 runs to 14 residues. For the CDR3, the DNA is TGCGCCAGCACGCCTGACAGGATTGCCTTCTCGCAGTACTTC. Protein: CASTPDRIAFSQYF.

V gene TRBV7-6 combines with J gene TRBJ2-1; the match to TRBD2 covers 9 bases. CDR3 length equals 16 residues. V was clipped by 5 bases and J by 2 bases; unmatched bases: 7. Per germline, CDR1 SGHVS and CDR2 FNYEAQ. CDR3 in DNA: TGTGCCAGCAGCCTTGATAGCGGGGGAGCCTACAATGAGCAGTTCTTC. Translating it yields CASSLDSGGAYNEQFF.

This chain uses TRBV9 with TRBJ2-7; maybe TRBD1 (5 bases). Germline V gene data show CDR1 as SGDLS and CDR2 as YYNGEE. Trimming cost V 4 bases and J 2 bases, with 13 bases left between them. This CDR3 region has 14 residues. This chain's CDR3 is CASSNSQGPYEQYF. The CDR3 DNA reads TGTGCCAGCAGCAACAGCCAGGGCCCCTACGAGCAGTACTTC.

The chain combines TRBV24-1 with TRBJ2-2; D is undetermined. Germline V gene sequence: CDR1 KGHDR, CDR2 SFDVKD. V was pared by 4 bases and J by 2 bases, with 19 bases between. This CDR3 spans 18 amino acids. CDR3 residues: CATSDQPLGTDNTGELFF. DNA for the CDR3: TGTGCCACCAGTGACCAGCCCTTAGGCACAGACAACACCGGGGAGCTGTTTTTT.

This clone was observed once. The genes are TRBV7-2 and TRBJ2-1, with D maybe TRBD1 (5 bases). V was clipped by 4 bases and J by 2 bases, with 18 bases between them. The CDR3 covers 17 residues. Germline V CDR1 and CDR2: SGHTA, FQGNSA. The CDR3 DNA is TGTGCCAGCAGCTCCAGGGTCGCAAATAGCCCCTACAATGAGCAGTTCTTC. Translating it yields CASSSRVANSPYNEQFF.